Below are 27 T cell receptor beta chains sequenced from a single sample in a study of CD8 T cells in Susac syndrome. An input of about 0.5 to 1 ug of RNA was subjected to reverse transcription using random hexamers. MiXCR, run by TCRdb on the immunoSEQ multiplex PCR reads, gives a single entry per CDR3 protein. Of 200,000 to 300,000 distinct CDR3 sequences listed, about 96% are singletons. The sequenced sample consisted of CD4+ T cells from PBMCs. All receptors derive from a human donor with Susac syndrome.

The chain combines TRBV20-1 with TRBJ2-7, with 8 bases that match TRBD2. The junction had 9 bases not matched to a gene; V was cut back by 3 bases and J by 2 bases. The CDR3 spans 15 residues. The germline V gene has CDR1 DFQATT and CDR2 SNEGSKA (reference sequence). The CDR3 coding sequence is TGCAGTGCTAGGGTGGCGGGAGGCCCCCCCTACGAGCAGTACTTC. Protein product: CSARVAGGPPYEQYF.

V usage is TRBV28 and J usage is TRBJ1-2; perhaps TRBD1 as D (5 bases). V gave up 10 bases and J gave up 1 base, with 13 bases separating them. Germline CDR1 MDHEN, CDR2 SYDVKM. This CDR3 is 13 amino acids long. The CDR3 coding sequence is TGTGCCATTGGGCAGGGAGGTAACTATGGCTACACCTTC. Its protein product is CAIGQGGNYGYTF.

This chain connects TRBV29-1 to TRBJ2-7, with D unclear. Germline CDR1 is SQVTM and CDR2 is ANQGSEA. The V gene lost 4 bases and the J gene lost 5 bases, with 9 bases spanning the gap. CDR3 length equals 11 residues. As DNA, the CDR3 is TGCAGCGTTGTGTTGTTCGACGAGCAGTACTTC. Translating gives CSVVLFDEQYF.

This CDR3 reads CASSLAETSGSQETQYF. Written as DNA, the CDR3 is TGTGCCAGCAGTTTGGCAGAGACTAGCGGGAGCCAAGAGACCCAGTACTTC. The chain links TRBV12-3 or TRBV12-4 to TRBJ2-5, with 12 bases aligning to TRBD2. The CDR3 is made up of 17 amino acids. Losses at the gene ends were 3 bases for V and 1 base for J; bases not matched to a gene: 6.

This chain links TRBV30 with TRBJ2-5; TRBD1 matches at 9 bases. Per germline, CDR1 GTSNPN and CDR2 SVGIG (reference sequence). J lost 5 bases, V lost 3 bases, and 4 bases had no gene match. This CDR3 comprises 13 residues. In nucleotides, the CDR3 is TGTGCCTGGAGCCGGGACAGGGCCGAGACCCAGTACTTC. Protein: CAWSRDRAETQYF. The full variable domain, in which reference TRBV30 and TRBJ2-5 provide the parts outside the CDR3, is SQTIHQWPATLVQPVGSPLSLECTVEGTSNPNLYWYRQAAGRGLQLLFYSVGIGQISSEVPQNLSASRPQDRQFILSSKKLLLSDSGFYLCAWSRDRAETQYFGPGTRLLVL.

The V call is TRBV6-6, the J call TRBJ1-2, with D tentatively TRBD1 (6 bases). CDR3 length: 14 residues. V was trimmed by 2 bases and J by 4 bases, leaving 11 bases between them. Germline V lookup: CDR1 MNHNY, CDR2 SVGAGI (reference sequence). The CDR3 protein is CASSYKQGPYGYTF. CDR3 DNA: TGTGCCAGCAGTTACAAACAGGGTCCCTATGGCTACACCTTC.

The chain has TRBV29-1 and TRBJ2-6; the D is unclear. Trimming left V 0 bases short and J 0 bases short, with 9 bases between. This CDR3 is 16 amino acids long. Germline assignment: CDR1 SQVTM and CDR2 ANQGSEA. CDR3 in amino acids: CSVEDWWSSGANVLTF. CDR3 bases: TGCAGCGTTGAAGATTGGTGGAGCTCTGGGGCCAACGTCCTGACTTTC.

The chain uses TRBV19 and TRBJ2-3; maybe TRBD1 (6 bases). The V end lost 5 bases, the J end lost 4 bases, and 16 bases lay between the germline ends. This CDR3 region has 15 residues. CDR1 LNHDA and CDR2 SQIVND come from the germline V gene (reference sequence). CDR3: CASSRDNINSDTQYF. The DNA of the CDR3 is TGTGCCAGTAGTCGGGACAACATCAACTCAGATACGCAGTATTTT. The complete variable domain, with remaining parts taken from reference TRBV19 and TRBJ2-3, reads DGGITQSPKYLFRKEGQNVTLSCEQNLNHDAMYWYRQDPGQGLRLIYYSQIVNDFQKGDIAEGYSVSREKKESFPLTVTSAQKNPTAFYLCASSRDNINSDTQYFGPGTRLTVL.

This chain uses TRBV30 with TRBJ2-1; D is unclear. Germline loops: CDR1 GTSNPN, CDR2 SVGIG (reference sequence). Trimming shortened V by 4 bases and J by 4 bases, and 8 bases separated the two germline ends. The CDR3 loop spans 12 amino acids. CDR3 in amino acids: CAWKGWYNEQFF. The CDR3 region has the DNA TGTGCCTGGAAGGGCTGGTACAATGAGCAGTTCTTC.

The V and J genes are TRBV5-1 and TRBJ1-1; tentative D call: TRBD1 (5 bases). Looked up from germline, CDR1 is SGHRS and CDR2 is YFSETQ. Deletions cut 2 bases from V and 0 bases from J, with 8 bases between. The CDR3 is 14 amino acids. The CDR3 loop reads CASSFNRMNTEAFF. The CDR3, as DNA: TGCGCCAGCAGCTTCAACAGGATGAACACTGAAGCTTTCTTT.

This chain uses TRBV2 with TRBJ2-2; no definite D call. The CDR3 totals 13 residues. Looked up from germline, CDR1 is SNHLY and CDR2 is FYNNEI. Between the trimmed V and J ends, which lost 6 bases and 3 bases, there was a span of 8 bases. The CDR3, as DNA: TGTGCCAGCAGAGGTCGAGACACCGGGGAGCTGTTTTTT. This translates into CASRGRDTGELFF.

CDR3 region: CSVVGSAKSTDTQYF. CDR3 DNA: TGCAGCGTTGTTGGCAGCGCTAAAAGCACAGATACGCAGTATTTT. This chain joins TRBV29-1 and TRBJ2-3; D is unclear. Trimming left V 4 bases short and J 0 bases short, with 14 bases between. The CDR3 has 15 amino acids. Looked up from germline, CDR1 is SQVTM and CDR2 is ANQGSEA.

V usage is TRBV29-1 and J usage is TRBJ1-1; no reliable D call. Trimming left V 6 bases short and J 10 bases short, with 12 bases between. CDR3 length equals 10 residues. CDR1 is SQVTM, CDR2 ANQGSEA, per germline. The CDR3 here is CSVEGRGAFF. In nucleotides, the CDR3 is TGCAGCGTGGAGGGCCGTGGAGCTTTCTTT.

J is TRBJ1-5 and V is TRBV19, with D maybe TRBD1 (5 bases). This CDR3 contains 15 residues. CDR1 and CDR2 from the germline V gene are LNHDA and SQIVND (reference sequence). Trimming left V 6 bases short and J 4 bases short, with 16 bases between. This CDR3 reads CASRSTGGGNQPQHF. CDR3 in DNA: TGTGCCAGTAGGTCCACTGGGGGGGGGAATCAGCCCCAGCATTTT.

In DNA form, the CDR3 reads TGCAGTGCTAGCGCCCAACCCATCAACTACGAGCAGTACTTC. This codes for CSASAQPINYEQYF. This chain joins TRBV20-1 and TRBJ2-7; no reliable D call. Germline values: CDR1 DFQATT, CDR2 SNEGSKA (reference sequence). V shed 3 bases and J shed 3 bases, with 15 bases lying between them. The CDR3 runs 14 residues.

The chain couples TRBV20-1 to TRBJ2-5; D is ambiguous. The V end lost 0 bases, the J end lost 7 bases, and 12 bases lay between the germline ends. The CDR3 is made up of 13 amino acids. Looked up from germline, CDR1 is DFQATT and CDR2 is SNEGSKA (reference sequence). The CDR3 nucleotides read TGCAGTGCTAGAGATTTAGAGGCGGTGACCCAGTACTTC. It encodes CSARDLEAVTQYF.

V usage is TRBV18 and J usage is TRBJ2-3; TRBD2 matches at 10 bases. Germline CDR1 reads KGHSH; CDR2 reads LQKENI. The junction had 3 bases not matched to a gene; V was cut back by 2 bases and J by 4 bases. The CDR3 has 15 amino acids. CDR3 coding DNA: TGTGCCAGCTCACCAGCTAGCGGGAGTGCAGATACGCAGTATTTT. Translated, it gives CASSPASGSADTQYF.

The rearrangement uses TRBV25-1 and TRBJ1-1; weak D call: TRBD1 (6 bases). The CDR3 contains 14 residues. V shed 4 bases and J shed 5 bases, with 14 bases lying between them. Germline-derived CDR1 and CDR2 are MGHDK and SYGVNS. CDR3 DNA: TGTGCCAGCAGTGTGGGCGGGGGCAGGACTGAAGCTTTCTTT. It translates to CASSVGGGRTEAFF.

This chain links TRBV27 with TRBJ2-5, with a weak D call TRBD2 (5 bases). V lost 6 bases and J lost 4, with 15 bases in between. The germline gives CDR1 MNHEY, CDR2 SMNVEV (reference sequence). The CDR3 sequence is 14 residues long. In DNA form, the CDR3 reads TGTGCCAGCAGCGAGGACTGGGCCAGAGAGACCCAGTACTTC. The encoded protein is CASSEDWARETQYF.

The chain joins TRBV14 to TRBJ1-3; D gene ambiguous. V lost 2 bases and J 7 bases, leaving 6 bases between the germline ends. The CDR3 loop spans 12 amino acids. Germline loops: CDR1 SGHDN, CDR2 FVKESK. The CDR3 reads CASSQRDNTIYF. As DNA, the CDR3 is TGTGCCAGCAGCCAAAGAGATAACACCATATATTTT.

This clonotype was recorded only once. The chain has TRBV5-8 and TRBJ2-6; D not resolved. V dropped 9 bases and J dropped 0 bases, with 10 bases sitting between them. The CDR3 runs to 14 residues. Looked up from germline, CDR1 is SGHTS and CDR2 is YDEGEE. The CDR3: CATHRGSGANVLTF. In DNA, the CDR3 is TGTGCCACTCATCGAGGCTCTGGGGCCAACGTCCTGACTTTC. Complete variable domain (other parts from reference TRBV5-8 and TRBJ2-6): EAGVTQSPTHLIKTRGQQATLRCSPISGHTSVYWYQQALGLGLQFLLWYDEGEERNRGNFPPRFSGRQFPNYSSELNVNALELEDSALYLCATHRGSGANVLTFGAGSRLTVL.

The sample holds a few counts of this clonotype. Written as DNA, the CDR3 is TGTGCCTGGAGTTATGGGAACACTGAAGCTTTCTTT. It is translated as CAWSYGNTEAFF. The rearrangement joins TRBV30 to TRBJ1-1; D is ambiguous. CDR1 and CDR2 from the germline V gene are GTSNPN and SVGIG (reference sequence). V was pared by 2 bases and J by 1 base, with 5 bases between. The CDR3 contains 12 residues.

The chain recombines TRBV4-1 with TRBJ1-1; 7 bases line up with TRBD1. The V gene end was trimmed by 2 bases and the J gene end by 9 bases; junction bases not matched to a gene: 12. The germline V gene has CDR1 MGHRA and CDR2 YSYEKL. This CDR3 contains 15 residues. CDR3 in amino acids: CASSQFSLGGSKAFF. The CDR3 nucleotides are TGCGCCAGCAGCCAATTTTCCCTAGGGGGCTCTAAAGCTTTCTTT.

The sample holds one count of this clonotype. The chain uses TRBV3-1 and TRBJ2-7; 13 bases agree with TRBD2. Trimming took 0 bases from V and 4 from J; bases not matched to a gene: 6. CDR1 and CDR2 (germline): LGHDT, YNNKEL (reference sequence). This CDR3 is built from 17 residues. CDR3 sequence: CASSQDLRLAGGYEQYF. DNA for the CDR3: TGTGCCAGCAGCCAAGACCTTCGACTAGCGGGAGGTTACGAGCAGTACTTC.

This chain joins TRBV6-1 and TRBJ2-3; D is possibly TRBD1 (5 bases). Germline V gene data show CDR1 as MNHNS and CDR2 as SASEGT. Trimming removed 1 base from V and 6 bases from J, with 8 bases in between. There are 13 residues in the CDR3. CDR3 loop: CASSEDYRDTQYF. The CDR3 nucleotides are TGTGCCAGCAGTGAAGACTACAGGGATACGCAGTATTTT.

This chain joins TRBV28 and TRBJ2-3, with D hard to call. V lost 6 bases and J 4 bases, leaving 11 bases between the germline ends. Germline V gene data show CDR1 as MDHEN and CDR2 as SYDVKM. The CDR3 has 13 amino acids. This CDR3 reads CASRPIKADTQYF. The CDR3 coding sequence is TGTGCCAGCAGGCCGATTAAGGCAGATACGCAGTATTTT.

The CDR3 DNA sequence: TGTGCCACCAGTGACGCACAGGGGGTGAAAGAGACCCAGTACTTC. Protein product: CATSDAQGVKETQYF. The V and J genes are TRBV24-1 and TRBJ2-5; 8 bases line up with TRBD1. The germline V gene has CDR1 KGHDR and CDR2 SFDVKD. CDR3 length: 15 residues. Unmatched junction bases numbered 6, after V lost 4 bases and J lost 3 bases.